Listed below are T cell receptor beta chains from one sample, sequenced in a study of PD-1 blockade in classical Hodgkin lymphoma. Generated by immunoSEQ multiplex PCR, the TCRdb table keeps only in-frame clones and is missing some. The table has 25,000 to 30,000 clones, around 90% seen once. This material consisted of CD8+ T cells from blood, taken at baseline. These receptors came from a human donor with classical Hodgkin lymphoma. Both conserved end residues are part of each CDR3. The order of the fields is J gene, clone size, V gene, D gene, CDR3 DNA, CDR3 protein. The D gene is left open where the match is weak. Expanded clones are given a class, and other clones once, few, many or no size at all.

TRBJ2-7 - TRBV19 TRBD2 TGTGCCAGTAGTATCGGGGGGGGCTACGAGCAGTACTTC CASSIGGGYEQYF
TRBJ2-7 - TRBV25-1 - TGTGCCAGCAGTGCAGGGCCCCAGGACTACGAGCAGTACTTC CASSAGPQDYEQYF
TRBJ2-7 - TRBV19 TRBD2 TGTGCCAGTAGTACCAAGCTTACTAGCGGGAGGCTTCGCGAGCAGTACTTC CASSTKLTSGRLREQYF
TRBJ2-2 - TRBV10-3 TRBD2 TGTGCCATCAGCCCCCACAATGCGACTAGCGCCGGGGAGCTGTTTTTT CAISPHNATSAGELFF
TRBJ2-7 - TRBV7-9 - TGTGCCAGCAGCTTGGGACTTGGGGGTGGTTACGAGCAGTACTTC CASSLGLGGGYEQYF
TRBJ1-2 - TRBV5-1 - TGCGCCAGCAGCTTGGCTTCAGGCCCCGGTTATGGCTACACCTTC CASSLASGPGYGYTF
TRBJ2-5 - TRBV20-1 TRBD1 TGCAGTGCCAGGGGGCTAGAGACCCAGTACTTC CSARGLETQYF
TRBJ2-7 few TRBV7-9 - TGTGCCAGCAGCTCCCCTGGCTCTTTCGGGGAGCAGTACTTC CASSSPGSFGEQYF
TRBJ2-7 - TRBV7-9 - TGTGCCAGCAGCCTAGTGGCTTACGAGCAGTACTTC CASSLVAYEQYF
TRBJ2-1 - TRBV9 - TGTGCCAGCAGCGTAGCGGACTACAATGAGCAGTTCTTC CASSVADYNEQFF
TRBJ2-2 - TRBV29-1 TRBD2 TGCAGCGTTGAAGGGCTAGCGGGGACGAACACCGGGGAGCTGTTTTTT CSVEGLAGTNTGELFF
TRBJ1-2 - TRBV5-1 TRBD1 TGCGCCAGCAGCGGGGACAGCGACTATGGCTACACCTTC CASSGDSDYGYTF
TRBJ1-5 - TRBV27 - TGTGCCAGCAGTTCACCCCTCCGGAATCAGCCCCAGCATTTT CASSSPLRNQPQHF
TRBJ2-7 - TRBV5-1 TRBD1 TGCGCCAGCAGCACTTCCGGGACAGGGGGCAACGAGCAGTACTTC CASSTSGTGGNEQYF
TRBJ1-2 - TRBV14 TRBD1 TGTGCCAGCAGCCCGGGGACAGGCGGAAACTATGGCTACACCTTC CASSPGTGGNYGYTF
TRBJ1-5 - TRBV4-1 - TGCGCCAGCAGCCAAGATCCCAGGGCCAATCAGCCCCAGCATTTT CASSQDPRANQPQHF
TRBJ1-1 - TRBV29-1 - TGCAGCGTTGTAGGAACAACTAGGAACACTGAAGCTTTCTTT CSVVGTTRNTEAFF
TRBJ1-5 - TRBV30 - TGTGCCTGGAGTGTAGCTGGACAGTCTTTCAATCAGCCCCAGCATTTT CAWSVAGQSFNQPQHF
TRBJ2-7 - TRBV28 - TGTGCCAGCAGTTTAAACCCCTACGAGCAGTACTTC CASSLNPYEQYF
TRBJ2-7 once TRBV9 TRBD1 TGTGCCAGCAGCCCCGGGACAGGGGGTTTCTACGAGCAGTACTTC CASSPGTGGFYEQYF
TRBJ2-1 - TRBV7-9 - TGTGCCAGCAGCTTAGCTACTATTGGTGAGCAGTTCTTC CASSLATIGEQFF
TRBJ1-2 - TRBV25-1 - TGTGCCAGCAGTGAATCAGGGATCGACTATGGCTACACCTTC CASSESGIDYGYTF
TRBJ2-7 - TRBV5-5 - TGTGCCAGCAGCTTGAGCAGGGGGGCCTCCGAGCAGTACTTC CASSLSRGASEQYF
TRBJ1-1 - TRBV7-9 TRBD1 TGTGCCAGCAGCCCAACGACAGGGGGCACTGAAGCTTTCTTT CASSPTTGGTEAFF
TRBJ2-7 - TRBV5-1 TRBD1 TGCGCCAGCAGCTCCGACAGGGGCCCTTACGAGCAGTACTTC CASSSDRGPYEQYF
TRBJ2-1 - TRBV9 TRBD2 TGTGCTTCAGCGGGAGAAGCCTACAATGAGCAGTTCTTC CASAGEAYNEQFF
TRBJ2-7 - TRBV5-6 - TGTGCCAGCAGCTTGGGGCCACTCTACGAGCAGTACTTC CASSLGPLYEQYF
TRBJ2-7 - TRBV2 TRBD1 TGTGCCAGCAGTGAAGCTTCGGGACAGGGGTCGTACGAGCAGTACTTC CASSEASGQGSYEQYF
TRBJ1-2 - TRBV5-1 - TGCGCCAGCGGTACTCGTCCGGGCCAAAACTATGGCTACACCTTC CASGTRPGQNYGYTF
TRBJ2-7 few TRBV7-3 TRBD2 TGTGCCAGCAGCCCAACCGGACTAGCGGGAGATAGGCAGTACTTC CASSPTGLAGDRQYF
TRBJ1-4 - TRBV14 TRBD1 TGTGCCAGCAGCCCTTGGACAGGGGCTAATGAAAAACTGTTTTTT CASSPWTGANEKLFF
TRBJ2-3 - TRBV10-1 - TGCGCCAGCAGTGAGTCCTGGAGCGAGCGAAGCCCAGATACGCAGTATTTT CASSESWSERSPDTQYF
TRBJ2-5 - TRBV7-8 TRBD2 TGTGCCAGCACCAGACTAGCGGGAGGGTGGGAGACCCAGTACTTC CASTRLAGGWETQYF
TRBJ2-2 once TRBV30 - TGTGCCTGGAGTGCCGTGAACACCGGGGAGCTGTTTTTT CAWSAVNTGELFF
TRBJ1-1 few TRBV27 - TGTGCCAGCAGTTTCCAGGTGAGCACTGAAGCTTTCTTT CASSFQVSTEAFF
TRBJ2-1 - TRBV28 TRBD2 TGTGCCAGCAGTTTAGCGATGTTGACAAGGGGGAGCTTAGCGGGACTATACAATGAGCAGTTCTTC CASSLAMLTRGSLAGLYNEQFF
TRBJ2-1 - TRBV7-7 - TGTGCCAGCAGCTTTGGACGGATACCACCTTACAATGAGCAGTTCTTC CASSFGRIPPYNEQFF
TRBJ1-4 - TRBV15 - TGTGCCACCAGCGGAGACCGACAAGGAAAACTGTTTTTT CATSGDRQGKLFF
TRBJ2-7 - TRBV27 TRBD1 TGTGCCAGCAGTTTGAACAGGGGCAGCTACGAGCAGTACTTC CASSLNRGSYEQYF
TRBJ2-1 - TRBV5-8 - TGTGCCAGCAGCTTGGCAGTAGGGTCCTACAATGAGCAGTTCTTC CASSLAVGSYNEQFF
TRBJ2-7 - TRBV19 TRBD2 TGTGCCAGTAGTATGAGCAACTGGGGACTAGCCGGTTCCCTCAACTACGAGCAGTACTTC CASSMSNWGLAGSLNYEQYF
TRBJ2-5 few TRBV19 - TGTGCCAGTAGTATGATCTCGGAGACCCAGTACTTC CASSMISETQYF
TRBJ1-2 - TRBV13 TRBD1 TGTGCCAGCAGCTTAGGTAGGGGTCGACAGGGCGGCTATGGCTACACCTTC CASSLGRGRQGGYGYTF
TRBJ2-1 - TRBV6-5 TRBD2 TGTGCCAGCAGTTTGTCCCCTAGCGGGATCAATGAGCAGTTCTTC CASSLSPSGINEQFF
TRBJ2-6 - TRBV7-9 - TGTGCCAGCAGCTTACCTGGCGAGTACGGGGCCAACGTCCTGACTTTC CASSLPGEYGANVLTF
TRBJ2-1 - TRBV10-3 TRBD1 TGTGCCATCAGATTAAATTCGGACAGGGCCTACAATGAGCAGTTCTTC CAIRLNSDRAYNEQFF
TRBJ2-5 - TRBV29-1 - TGCAGCGTTCCGATCGGGGAGACCCAGTACTTC CSVPIGETQYF
TRBJ2-3 - TRBV7-6 - TGTGCCAGCAGCCAGAGGCTGGGAAGTGCAGATACGCAGTATTTT CASSQRLGSADTQYF
TRBJ1-2 - TRBV7-9 - TGTGCCAGCTATCTCAGTGGGAACAACTATGGCTACACCTTC CASYLSGNNYGYTF
TRBJ2-7 - TRBV6-1 - TGTGCCAGCAGTGAATATGTGCTAGGTGCCTACGAGCAGTACTTC CASSEYVLGAYEQYF
TRBJ2-7 - TRBV7-9 - TGTGCCAGCAGCCCCCCCAGCCACGAGCAGTACTTC CASSPPSHEQYF
TRBJ1-1 - TRBV9 - TGTGCCAGCAGCCCACGGGTGGGGGGGTCGAACACTGAAGCTTTCTTT CASSPRVGGSNTEAFF